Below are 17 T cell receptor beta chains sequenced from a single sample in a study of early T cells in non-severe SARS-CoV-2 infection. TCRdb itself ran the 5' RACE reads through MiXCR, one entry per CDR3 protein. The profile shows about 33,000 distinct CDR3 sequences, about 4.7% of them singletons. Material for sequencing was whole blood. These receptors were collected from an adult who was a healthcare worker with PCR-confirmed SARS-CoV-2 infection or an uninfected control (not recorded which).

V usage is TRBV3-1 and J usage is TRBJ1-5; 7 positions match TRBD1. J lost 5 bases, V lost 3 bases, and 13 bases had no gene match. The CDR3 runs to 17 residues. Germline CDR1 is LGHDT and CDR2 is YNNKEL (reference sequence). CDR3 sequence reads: CASSHGERQGDHQPQHF. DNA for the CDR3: TGTGCCAGCAGCCACGGAGAGCGACAGGGCGATCATCAGCCCCAGCATTTT.

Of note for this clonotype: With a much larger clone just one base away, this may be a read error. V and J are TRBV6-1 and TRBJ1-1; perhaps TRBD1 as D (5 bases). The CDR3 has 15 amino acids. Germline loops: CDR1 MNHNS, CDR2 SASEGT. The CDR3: CASKAGSFEHTVAFF. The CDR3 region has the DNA TGTGCCAGCAAGGCAGGGTCCTTCGAGCACACTGTAGCTTTCTTT.

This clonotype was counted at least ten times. The CDR3 region has the DNA TGCAGCGTTGAGTTCGGACGAGCTTTCTTT. Translation gives CSVEFGRAFF. The V gene is TRBV29-1, the J gene TRBJ1-1, with D uncertain. The V end was cut by 3 bases, the J end by 10 bases, with 9 bases between. This CDR3 spans 10 amino acids. CDR1 is SQVTM and CDR2 is ANQGSEA in the germline V gene.

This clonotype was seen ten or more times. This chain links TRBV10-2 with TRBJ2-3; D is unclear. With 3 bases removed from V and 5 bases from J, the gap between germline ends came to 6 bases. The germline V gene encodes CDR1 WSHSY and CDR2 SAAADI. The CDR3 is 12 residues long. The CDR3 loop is CASSEGLDTQYF. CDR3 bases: TGCGCCAGCAGTGAAGGGTTAGATACGCAGTATTTT.

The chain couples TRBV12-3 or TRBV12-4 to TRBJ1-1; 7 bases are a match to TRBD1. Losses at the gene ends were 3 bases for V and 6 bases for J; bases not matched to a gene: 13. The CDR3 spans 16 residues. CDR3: CASSLGGQRANPEAFF. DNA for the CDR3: TGTGCCAGCAGTTTGGGGGGACAGAGGGCGAATCCTGAAGCTTTCTTT.

The CDR3 here is CSARAGGRETQYF. The DNA for the CDR3 is TGCAGTGCTCGAGCGGGGGGGCGAGAGACCCAGTACTTC. The chain has TRBV20-1 and TRBJ2-5; 10 bases agree with TRBD2. This CDR3 is built from 13 residues. The ends lost 5 bases at V and 4 bases at J; junction bases unmatched: 4. Per germline, CDR1 DFQATT and CDR2 SNEGSKA (reference sequence).

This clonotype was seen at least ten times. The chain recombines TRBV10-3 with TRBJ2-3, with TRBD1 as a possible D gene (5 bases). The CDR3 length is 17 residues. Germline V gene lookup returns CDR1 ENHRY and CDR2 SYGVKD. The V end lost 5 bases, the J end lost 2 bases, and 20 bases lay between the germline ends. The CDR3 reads CAISLRDSSSPTDTQYF. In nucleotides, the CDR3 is TGTGCCATCAGTCTGAGAGACAGTTCGTCCCCCACAGATACGCAGTATTTT.

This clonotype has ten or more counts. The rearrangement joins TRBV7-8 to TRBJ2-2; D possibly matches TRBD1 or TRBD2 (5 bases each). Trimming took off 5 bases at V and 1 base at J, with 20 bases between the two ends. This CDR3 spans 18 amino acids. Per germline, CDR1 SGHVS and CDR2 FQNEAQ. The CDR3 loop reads CASSPTGSGTKNTGELFF. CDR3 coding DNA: TGTGCCAGCAGCCCGACTGGATCCGGGACCAAGAACACCGGGGAGCTGTTTTTT.

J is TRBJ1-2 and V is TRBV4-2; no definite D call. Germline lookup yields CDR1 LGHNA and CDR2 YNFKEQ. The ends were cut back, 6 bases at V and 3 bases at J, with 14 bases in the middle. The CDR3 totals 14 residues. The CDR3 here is CASRQPGGHYGYTF. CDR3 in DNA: TGTGCCAGCAGGCAACCCGGCGGCCACTATGGCTACACCTTC.

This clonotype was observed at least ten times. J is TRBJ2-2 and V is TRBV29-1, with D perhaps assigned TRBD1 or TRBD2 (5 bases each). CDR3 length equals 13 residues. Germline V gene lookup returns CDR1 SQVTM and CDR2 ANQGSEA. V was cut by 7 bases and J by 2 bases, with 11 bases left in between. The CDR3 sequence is CSAGTVNTGELFF. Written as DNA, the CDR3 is TGCAGCGCCGGGACGGTTAACACCGGGGAGCTGTTTTTT.

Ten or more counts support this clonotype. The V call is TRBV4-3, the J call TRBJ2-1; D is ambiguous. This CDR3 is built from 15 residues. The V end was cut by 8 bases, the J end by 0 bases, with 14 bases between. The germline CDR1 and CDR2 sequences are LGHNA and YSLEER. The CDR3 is CASGLSTSSYNEQFF. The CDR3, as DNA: TGCGCCAGCGGTCTTAGCACGAGCTCCTACAATGAGCAGTTCTTC.

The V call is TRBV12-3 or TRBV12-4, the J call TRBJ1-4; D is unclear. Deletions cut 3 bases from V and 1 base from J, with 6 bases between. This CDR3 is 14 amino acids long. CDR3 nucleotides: TGTGCCAGCAGTTTTTGGGGAACTAATGAAAAACTGTTTTTT. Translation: CASSFWGTNEKLFF.

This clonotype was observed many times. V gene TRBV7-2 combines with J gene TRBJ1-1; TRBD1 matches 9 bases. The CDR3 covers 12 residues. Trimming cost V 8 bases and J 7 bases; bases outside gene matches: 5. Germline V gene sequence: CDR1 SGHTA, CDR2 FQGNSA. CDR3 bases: TGTGCCAGCGGACAGGGGATAAGTGAAGCTTTCTTT. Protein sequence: CASGQGISEAFF.

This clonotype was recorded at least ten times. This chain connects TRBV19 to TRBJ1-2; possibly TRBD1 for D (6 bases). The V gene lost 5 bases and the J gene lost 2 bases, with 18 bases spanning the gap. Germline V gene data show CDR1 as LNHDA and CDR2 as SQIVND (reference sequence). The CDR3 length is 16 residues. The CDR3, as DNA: TGTGCCAGTAGTCCCCGGACAGTCCTACTCAACTATGGCTACACCTTC. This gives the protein CASSPRTVLLNYGYTF.

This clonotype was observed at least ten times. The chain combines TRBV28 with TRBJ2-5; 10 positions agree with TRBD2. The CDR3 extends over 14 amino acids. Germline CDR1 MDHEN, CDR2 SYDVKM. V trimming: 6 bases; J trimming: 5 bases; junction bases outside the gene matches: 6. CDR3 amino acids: CASRASGGWETQYF. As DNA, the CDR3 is TGTGCCAGCAGGGCTAGCGGGGGCTGGGAGACCCAGTACTTC.

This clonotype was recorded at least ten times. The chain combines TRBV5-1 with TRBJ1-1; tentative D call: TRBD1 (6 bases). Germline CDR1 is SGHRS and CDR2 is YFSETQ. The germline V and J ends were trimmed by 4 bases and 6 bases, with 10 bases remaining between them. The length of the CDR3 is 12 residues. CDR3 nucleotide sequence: TGCGCCAGCAGCGGGGGCAGAGCTGAAGCTTTCTTT. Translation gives CASSGGRAEAFF. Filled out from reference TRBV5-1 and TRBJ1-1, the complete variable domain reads KAGVTQTPRYLIKTRGQQVTLSCSPISGHRSVSWYQQTPGQGLQFLFEYFSETQRNKGNFPGRFSGRQFSNSRSEMNVSTLELGDSALYLCASSGGRAEAFFGQGTRLTVV.

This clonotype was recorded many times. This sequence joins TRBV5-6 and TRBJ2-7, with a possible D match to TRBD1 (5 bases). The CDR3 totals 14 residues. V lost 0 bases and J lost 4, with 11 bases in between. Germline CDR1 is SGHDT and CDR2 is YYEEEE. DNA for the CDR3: TGTGCCAGCAGCTTGGCAGGGAAGGGGTACGAGCAGTACTTC. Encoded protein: CASSLAGKGYEQYF.